Presented here are 22 T cell receptor beta chains from one specimen sequenced in a study of T cell clonality in common variable immunodeficiency. Data came from immunoSEQ multiplex PCR; TCRdb stores just in-frame clones and leaves some out. The table lists roughly 55,000 clones, with no singletons. Sequencing used peripheral blood mononuclear cells. These receptor sequences come from a person between 18 and 70 years old in good health.

This clone was detected many times. Coverage ceases 3 residues before the CDR3 finishes, and the germline J gene fills in the end. The chain carries TRBV19 and TRBJ1-1; no firm D call. The V and J ends lost 3 bases and 5 bases respectively, with 13 bases between them. The CDR3 consists of 14 residues. Germline assignment: CDR1 LNHDA and CDR2 SQIVND (reference sequence). The CDR3 loop reads CASSIARGETEAFF. CDR3 DNA (partial): TGTGCCAGTAGTATCGCCCGGGGAGAGACTGAA.

The sample holds many counts of this clone. The CDR3 extends 3 residues past the end of the read, so its final part is completed from the germline J gene. The chain links TRBV5-4 to TRBJ2-7; possibly TRBD1 for D (5 bases). Germline V gene sequence: CDR1 SGHNT, CDR2 YYREEE (reference sequence). Deletions cut 4 bases from V and 0 bases from J, with 11 bases between. The CDR3 has 14 amino acids. The CDR3 loop is CASSRTPDSYEQYF. The DNA read from the CDR3 is TGTGCCAGCAGCCGGACACCGGACTCCTACGAG.

At least ten counts were recorded for this clone. Read data end 3 residues before the CDR3 end; the end is taken from the germline J gene. The chain couples TRBV28 to TRBJ1-5; possibly TRBD1 for D (6 bases). Trimming left V 7 bases short and J 6 bases short, with 19 bases between. In germline, CDR1 is MDHEN, CDR2 SYDVKM. The CDR3 totals 15 residues. CDR3 DNA (partial): TGTGCCAGCATTTCAGGGCAGGGGATCTTTCAGCCC. It specifies CASISGQGIFQP. The CDR3 reads in full as CASISGQGIFQPQHF. The full variable domain, its missing parts supplied by reference TRBV28 and TRBJ1-5, is DVKVTQSSRYLVKRTGEKVFLECVQDMDHENMFWYRQDPGLGLRLIYFSYDVKMKEKGDIPEGYSVSREKKERFSLILESASTNQTSMYLCASISGQGIFQPQHFGDGTRLSIL.

Ten or more counts support this clone. The read finishes 3 residues shy of the CDR3 end, and the germline J gene is used to complete it. The J gene is TRBJ2-7, the V gene TRBV7-9; TRBD2 is a possible D gene (5 bases). Germline CDR1 SEHNR, CDR2 FQNEAQ (reference sequence). V was trimmed by 3 bases and J by 2 bases, leaving 14 bases between them. The CDR3 runs to 15 residues. CDR3 DNA, as far as it was read: TGTGCCAGCAGCTTTTCCCGAGCGGATACCTACGAG. Its protein product is CASSFSRADTYE. The full CDR3 protein is CASSFSRADTYEQYF.

This clone was counted ten times or more. The read comes to an end 3 residues before the CDR3 does, leaving the germline J gene to fill in the end. The gene calls are TRBV7-2 and TRBJ2-5; 7 bases match TRBD1. CDR3 size: 15 residues. The J segment lost 5 bases and the V segment lost 5 bases, leaving 11 bases of the junction unmatched. CDR1 and CDR2 (germline): SGHTA, FQGNSA. The sequenced part of the CDR3 DNA is TGTGCCAGCAGCATTTACAGGGGTTTTAGGGAGACC. This gives the protein CASSIYRGFRET. The entire CDR3 reads CASSIYRGFRETQYF.

This clone was seen repeatedly, ten times or more. The read terminates 3 residues before the CDR3 end, so the remaining end is supplied by the germline J gene. The V gene is TRBV20-1, the J gene TRBJ2-2; 7 bases align to TRBD2. The CDR3 sequence is 14 residues long. The junction had 9 bases not matched to a gene; V was cut back by 6 bases and J by 5 bases. CDR1 DFQATT and CDR2 SNEGSKA come from the germline V gene (reference sequence). The CDR3 reads CSALPLAETGELFF. The sequenced CDR3 bases are TGCAGTGCCCTCCCGCTAGCGGAGACCGGGGAG.

This clone showed up many times. The read finishes 3 residues shy of the CDR3 end, and the germline J gene is used to complete it. The chain uses TRBV5-4 and TRBJ2-3; the D is unclear. With 0 bases removed from V and 5 bases from J, the gap between germline ends came to 13 bases. Germline CDR1 reads SGHNT; CDR2 reads YYREEE (reference sequence). The CDR3 consists of 15 residues. The chain's CDR3 is CASSLDLYNLDTQYF. The part of the CDR3 DNA that was read is TGTGCCAGCAGCTTGGACCTCTATAACTTAGATACG.

In its sample, this clone was seen many times. Read sequence stops 3 residues before the CDR3 end, and the germline J gene provides the missing end. This chain uses TRBV5-1 with TRBJ2-2; 11 positions match TRBD2. The germline V gene has CDR1 SGHRS and CDR2 YFSETQ. J gave up 5 bases and V 6 bases, and 9 bases lay outside the gene matches. The CDR3 totals 16 residues. CDR3 residues: CASTELAGVWTGELFF. Partial CDR3 DNA: TGCGCCAGCACCGAACTAGCGGGAGTATGGACCGGGGAG.

This clone was detected ten times or more. The read gets to within 3 residues of the CDR3 end, and the germline J gene fills in the rest. The gene calls are TRBV7-3 and TRBJ2-1, with D possibly being TRBD2 (5 bases). The CDR3 extends over 15 amino acids. Between the trimmed V and J ends, which lost 3 bases and 3 bases, there was a span of 12 bases. CDR1 and CDR2 from the germline V gene are SGHTA and FQGTGA. The CDR3 reads CASSLGSGVYNEQFF. CDR3 DNA (partial): TGTGCCAGCAGCTTGGGGAGCGGTGTCTACAATGAG.

Many counts were recorded for this clone. The read halts 3 residues ahead of the CDR3 end, with the missing end drawn from the germline J gene. The chain couples TRBV20-1 to TRBJ2-7, with D perhaps TRBD2 (6 bases). Trimming left V 0 bases short and J 1 base short, with 19 bases between. Germline-derived CDR1 and CDR2 are DFQATT and SNEGSKA (reference sequence). CDR3 size: 17 residues. CDR3 DNA, as far as it was read: TGCAGTGCTAGAGATGTCGCGGGACTCCCCACGTCCTACGAG. This encodes CSARDVAGLPTSYE. The entire CDR3 is CSARDVAGLPTSYEQYF.

This clone appeared many times. Partial CDR3 DNA: TGTGCCAGCAGCCAAGAACCAGGGCTGAGCTCTGGAAACACC. Its protein is CASSQEPGLSSGNT. The CDR3 in its entirety is CASSQEPGLSSGNTIYF. The chain employs TRBV4-2 and TRBJ1-3; possibly TRBD1 for D (5 bases). The read stops 3 residues short of the end of the CDR3; the missing end is completed from the germline J gene. CDR1 is LGHNA, CDR2 YNFKEQ, per germline. This CDR3 is 17 amino acids long. Trimming cost V 0 bases and J 0 bases, with 12 bases left between them.

This clone came up a few times. The CDR3 end lies 3 residues beyond the end of the read and is filled in from the germline J gene. The chain links TRBV20-1 to TRBJ2-5; TRBD2 agrees at 8 bases. The CDR3 is 19 amino acids. Germline V gene data show CDR1 as DFQATT and CDR2 as SNEGSKA (reference sequence). Germline trimming cut 0 bases from V and 5 bases from J; bases unmatched to any gene: 20. CDR3 residues: CSARDPPRPILADEETQYF. CDR3 DNA (partial): TGCAGTGCTAGAGACCCGCCCCGTCCAATACTAGCGGATGAGGAGACC.

This clone was seen at least ten times. Coverage ceases 3 residues before the CDR3 finishes, and the germline J gene fills in the end. V is TRBV6-4 and J is TRBJ2-2, with D possibly TRBD2 on 6 matching bases. This CDR3 has 15 amino acids. Germline loops: CDR1 MRHNA, CDR2 SNTAGT. V was pared by 1 base and J by 3 bases, with 9 bases between. The covered CDR3 bases are TGTGCCAGCAGTGACTTAGCGGATCACACCGGGGAG. It translates to CASSDLADHTGE. The whole CDR3 sequence reads CASSDLADHTGELFF.

The table lists this clone with many counts. Read coverage stops 3 residues before the CDR3 terminus; the germline J gene supplies the remainder. The rearrangement joins TRBV20-1 to TRBJ2-7; D not resolved. From germline, CDR1 is DFQATT and CDR2 SNEGSKA (reference sequence). V lost 7 bases and J 2 bases, leaving 18 bases between the germline ends. The CDR3 loop spans 14 amino acids. The sequenced part of the CDR3 DNA is TGCAGTGTCCGGTCATTGAGCGAGACCTACGAG. It translates to CSVRSLSETYE. The whole CDR3 reads CSVRSLSETYEQYF.

There are many counts of this clone. The read comes to an end 3 residues before the CDR3 does, leaving the germline J gene to fill in the end. This rearrangement joins TRBV5-1 to TRBJ1-2, with D possibly being TRBD1 (6 bases). The length of the CDR3 is 14 residues. Germline V CDR1 and CDR2: SGHRS, YFSETQ. The covered CDR3 bases are TGCGCCAGCAGCTTGAAGGGGGAAGGGGAAGGC. It translates to CASSLKGEGEG. The full CDR3 protein reads CASSLKGEGEGYTF.

This clone has only a few counts. The DNA ends 3 residues before the CDR3 does, and the rest of the CDR3 is filled in from the germline J gene. V is TRBV19 and J is TRBJ2-5; 8 nucleotides match TRBD2. This CDR3 comprises 17 residues. CDR1 and CDR2 from the germline V gene are LNHDA and SQIVND (reference sequence). V dropped 5 bases and J dropped 5; count of bases not matched to a gene: 16. The sequenced part of the CDR3 DNA is TGTGCCAGTAGTTCCGCGTCTAGCGGGTGGGGGAGGGAGACC. Its translation: CASSSASSGWGRET. The whole CDR3 protein reads CASSSASSGWGRETQYF. Complete variable domain (other parts from reference TRBV19 and TRBJ2-5): DGGITQSPKYLFRKEGQNVTLSCEQNLNHDAMYWYRQDPGQGLRLIYYSQIVNDFQKGDIAEGYSVSREKKESFPLTVTSAQKNPTAFYLCASSSASSGWGRETQYFGPGTRLLVL.

This clone was seen at least ten times. The read ends 3 residues early relative to the CDR3; the germline J gene fills the gap. The V gene is TRBV11-2, the J gene TRBJ2-7; D is possibly TRBD1 (5 bases). Germline V gene lookup returns CDR1 SGHAT and CDR2 FQNNGV. The CDR3 consists of 13 residues. The V end lost 6 bases, the J end lost 6 bases, and 15 bases lay between the germline ends. CDR3 sequence: CASRGLGRSEQYF. The sequenced CDR3 bases are TGTGCCAGCAGGGGGCTAGGGCGGAGCGAG. Full variable domain (outside the CDR3, taken from reference TRBV11-2 and TRBJ2-7): EAGVAQSPRYKIIEKRQSVAFWCNPISGHATLYWYQQILGQGPKLLIQFQNNGVVDDSQLPKDRFSAERLKGVDSTLKIQPAKLEDSAVYLCASRGLGRSEQYFGPGTRLTVT.

This clone was observed many times. The read falls 3 residues short of the CDR3 end, and the missing part is taken from the germline J gene. The V call is TRBV20-1, the J call TRBJ2-5; tentatively, D is TRBD2 (5 bases). Germline V gene data show CDR1 as DFQATT and CDR2 as SNEGSKA (reference sequence). Trimming removed 6 bases from V and 4 bases from J, with 21 bases in between. CDR3 length: 15 residues. The sequenced CDR3 bases are TGCAGTGCCAGTACCGCAATGGAGGCAGGAGAGACC. Residues: CSASTAMEAGET. The CDR3 as a whole reads CSASTAMEAGETQYF.

This clone was detected ten times or more. The read stops 3 residues short of the end of the CDR3; the missing end is completed from the germline J gene. The rearrangement joins TRBV20-1 to TRBJ2-5; D might be TRBD1 (6 bases). This CDR3 spans 13 amino acids. Trimming pared 5 bases from V and 5 bases from J, leaving 15 bases between. Germline CDR1 and CDR2: DFQATT and SNEGSKA (reference sequence). The part of the CDR3 DNA that was read is TGCAGTGCTCTACCAGGGGTTCTGGAGACC. Protein: CSALPGVLET. The whole CDR3 protein reads CSALPGVLETQYF.

This clone was seen many times. The read ends 3 residues shy of where the CDR3 ends; the end is completed using the germline J gene. The chain is built from TRBV7-2 and TRBJ1-2; tentative D call: TRBD1 (5 bases). This CDR3 is 15 amino acids long. Trimming took 7 bases from V and 4 from J, leaving 19 bases between them. Germline V gene lookup returns CDR1 SGHTA and CDR2 FQGNSA. The sequenced CDR3 bases are TGTGCCAGCACCCCCGGCGGGGGGATCGCCTATGGC. Amino acids: CASTPGGGIAYG. The entire CDR3 protein is CASTPGGGIAYGYTF.

This clone has at least ten counts. The read halts 3 residues ahead of the CDR3 end, with the missing end drawn from the germline J gene. The rearrangement uses TRBV18 and TRBJ2-1, with TRBD2 as a possible D gene (5 bases). Trimming left V 3 bases short and J 9 bases short, with 9 bases between. The CDR3 runs 12 residues. Germline V gives CDR1 KGHSH, CDR2 LQKENI. The covered CDR3 bases are TGTGCCAGCTCACCGACTACCCTTGAG. It encodes CASSPTTLE. From start to end, the CDR3 is CASSPTTLEQFF.

This clone was counted at least ten times. The CDR3 extends 3 residues past the end of the read, so its final part is completed from the germline J gene. V usage is TRBV2 and J usage is TRBJ2-1, with D possibly matching TRBD1 (6 bases). Trimming pared 5 bases from V and 5 bases from J, leaving 10 bases between. The CDR3 contains 13 residues. CDR1 is SNHLY and CDR2 is FYNNEI in the germline V gene. CDR3: CASSLGQNNEQFF. Partial CDR3 DNA: TGTGCCAGCAGTCTCGGACAGAACAATGAG. The whole variable domain, filled in from reference TRBV2 and TRBJ2-1, reads EPEVTQTPSHQVTQMGQEVILRCVPISNHLYFYWYRQILGQKVEFLVSFYNNEISEKSEIFDDQFSVERPDGSNFTLKIRSTKLEDSAMYFCASSLGQNNEQFFGPGTRLTVL.